A single sample gave rise to the 8 T cell receptor beta chains below, sequenced in a study of blood T cell repertoires in COVID-19. The assay was immunoSEQ multiplex PCR, and TCRdb's table has in-frame clones only and misses some. Among fewer than 400,000 clones listed, roughly 85% were seen once. The sequenced sample consisted of PBMCs or T cells enriched from blood (not recorded which). The receptors were sampled from a man aged 30 to 45 who had recovered from COVID-19.

V gene TRBV7-6 combines with J gene TRBJ2-7, with TRBD1 identical over 8 bases. Germline V gene sequence: CDR1 SGHVS, CDR2 FNYEAQ. V trimming: 5 bases; J trimming: 2 bases; junction bases outside the gene matches: 8. The CDR3 loop spans 15 amino acids. The CDR3 DNA follows: TGTGCCAGCAGCCGCCTGACGGACAGGGCCTACGAGCAGTACTTC. Translated, it gives CASSRLTDRAYEQYF.

The chain joins TRBV27 to TRBJ2-7; 8 positions match TRBD1. The V and J ends lost 6 bases and 1 base, in that order; junction bases with no gene match: 8. The CDR3 runs to 15 residues. Germline V CDR1 and CDR2: MNHEY, SMNVEV (reference sequence). The CDR3, as DNA: TGTGCCAGCAGCAAAGGACAGGGAGAGTCCTACGAGCAGTACTTC. It translates to CASSKGQGESYEQYF.

The chain recombines TRBV10-3 with TRBJ1-5, with a weak D call TRBD1 (6 bases). Trimming removed 4 bases from V and 3 bases from J, with 10 bases in between. Germline lookup yields CDR1 ENHRY and CDR2 SYGVKD. CDR3 length equals 14 residues. This CDR3 reads CAISAGVVNQPQHF. CDR3 in DNA: TGTGCCATCAGTGCAGGGGTAGTCAATCAGCCCCAGCATTTT.

Worth noting for this clone: The same CDR3 is also encoded by other DNA sequences in this sample. J is TRBJ2-2 and V is TRBV7-3; D call uncertain. This CDR3 has 12 amino acids. V lost 5 bases to trimming and J lost 2 bases, with 3 bases between them. Per germline, CDR1 SGHTA and CDR2 FQGTGA. In DNA, the CDR3 is TGTGCCAGCAGCCTCAACACCGGGGAGCTGTTTTTT. Its translation is CASSLNTGELFF.

The chain recombines TRBV24-1 with TRBJ2-5, with TRBD2 matching 8 bases. This CDR3 is 19 amino acids long. The junction had 16 bases not matched to a gene; V was cut back by 3 bases and J by 2 bases. The germline CDR1 and CDR2 sequences are KGHDR and SFDVKD. The CDR3 sequence: CATSDPPILCSGEQETQYF. The CDR3 DNA reads TGTGCCACCAGTGATCCGCCGATATTGTGTAGCGGGGAGCAAGAGACCCAGTACTTC.

This clone occurred many times. V is TRBV24-1 and J is TRBJ2-3; 7 nucleotides line up with TRBD1. The germline V gene encodes CDR1 KGHDR and CDR2 SFDVKD. The CDR3 totals 15 residues. Germline trimming cut 5 bases from V and 1 base from J; bases unmatched to any gene: 5. CDR3 nucleotides: TGTGCCACCAGTGTCTACGGACAGGGCACAGATACGCAGTATTTT. Its translation is CATSVYGQGTDTQYF.

The gene calls are TRBV24-1 and TRBJ2-1, with 7 bases identical to TRBD1. Looked up from germline, CDR1 is KGHDR and CDR2 is SFDVKD. This CDR3 contains 16 residues. V shed 3 bases and J 3 bases; nucleotides not matched to a gene: 7. The DNA for the CDR3 is TGTGCCACCAGTGATACGACAGGGTCGGTCTACAATGAGCAGTTCTTC. This encodes CATSDTTGSVYNEQFF.

The V call is TRBV5-1, the J call TRBJ1-2; 9 bases line up with TRBD1. The V segment lost 3 bases and the J segment 0 bases; nucleotides outside the gene matches: 9. The CDR3 covers 17 residues. Per germline, CDR1 SGHRS and CDR2 YFSETQ. CDR3 sequence (DNA): TGCGCCAGCAGCTGGGGGACAGGGTTTTCAGCTAACTATGGCTACACCTTC. This translates into CASSWGTGFSANYGYTF.